This is a list of T cell receptor beta chains from one sample in a study of cytomegalovirus exposure and HLA in healthy donors. Clones were sequenced by immunoSEQ multiplex PCR, and TCRdb holds only the in-frame ones, with some missing. Among about 220,000 clones, 88% were seen once, and the ten largest hold around 3%. Sequences were obtained from PBMCs. Receptors originate from a woman between 18 and 30 years old in good health and CMV-seronegative. Both conserved end residues are part of each CDR3. Each record gives: clone size, CDR3 length, D gene, J gene, V gene, CDR3 protein, CDR3 DNA. The D gene is left open where the match is weak. Part of the rows lack a size; the others show once, few, many or a class for expanded clones.

>.|14|.|TRBJ2-5|TRBV23-1
CASSQSRPAETQYF
TGCGCCAGCAGTCAATCGAGGCCTGCGGAGACCCAGTACTTC
>.|14|TRBD2|TRBJ2-5|TRBV7-9
CASGGLAGEETQYF
TGTGCCAGCGGCGGACTAGCGGGGGAAGAGACCCAGTACTTC
>once|15|.|TRBJ2-2|TRBV6-5
CASSLQGPLTGELFF
TGTGCCAGCAGTTTGCAGGGGCCCCTCACCGGGGAGCTGTTTTTT
>.|17|TRBD1|TRBJ2-1|TRBV19
CASSISGTGYSYNEQFF
TGTGCCAGTAGTATCTCCGGGACAGGGTATTCGTACAATGAGCAGTTCTTC
>.|14|.|TRBJ2-7|TRBV7-9
CASSFGGGRYEQYF
TGTGCCAGCAGCTTTGGAGGAGGGCGGTACGAGCAGTACTTC
>.|18|TRBD2|TRBJ2-7|TRBV10-3
CAISDILAGGTEGYEQYF
TGTGCCATCAGTGATATTCTAGCGGGAGGGACCGAGGGCTACGAGCAGTACTTC
>.|14|.|TRBJ2-2|TRBV7-9
CASSLLVNTGELFF
TGTGCCAGCAGCTTACTCGTAAACACCGGGGAGCTGTTTTTT
>once|15|.|TRBJ2-7|TRBV4-1
CASSQDPGKSYEQYF
TGCGCCAGCAGCCAAGATCCCGGTAAATCCTACGAGCAGTACTTC
>.|15|.|TRBJ1-4|TRBV11-2
CASSLVATTNEKLFF
TGTGCCAGCAGCTTAGTGGCCACAACTAATGAAAAACTGTTTTTT
>.|17|TRBD1|TRBJ2-7|TRBV7-8
CASSSTRQGGRFYEQYF
TGTGCCAGCAGCTCAACCCGACAGGGCGGTAGGTTCTACGAGCAGTACTTC
>.|14|TRBD2|TRBJ2-7|TRBV2
CASSVTLATYEQYF
TGTGCCAGCAGTGTAACACTAGCGACATACGAGCAGTACTTC
>.|16|TRBD2|TRBJ2-7|TRBV19
CASSSGGDYSYFEQYF
TGTGCCAGTAGTTCAGGAGGGGACTATTCCTATTTCGAGCAGTACTTC
>.|14|TRBD2|TRBJ2-7|TRBV13
CASSSGTSGRAQYF
TGTGCCAGCAGCTCCGGGACTAGCGGGAGGGCGCAGTACTTC
>.|13|.|TRBJ1-2|TRBV28
CASRREGNYGYTF
TGTGCCAGCAGACGCGAGGGAAACTATGGCTACACCTTC
>once|15|TRBD2|TRBJ2-7|TRBV7-8
CASSLLSGNAYEQYF
TGTGCCAGCAGCTTACTAAGCGGGAATGCCTACGAGCAGTACTTC
>few|11|.|TRBJ2-7|TRBV25-1
CASSDYYEQYF
TGTGCCAGCAGTGATTACTACGAGCAGTACTTC
>.|15|.|TRBJ2-7|TRBV27
CASSLGDSEIYEQYF
TGTGCCAGCAGTTTAGGAGACAGCGAAATTTACGAGCAGTACTTC
>.|11|.|TRBJ2-7|TRBV20-1
CSAAGGYEQYF
TGCAGTGCGGCCGGGGGCTACGAGCAGTACTTC
>.|15|.|TRBJ2-7|TRBV14
CASSVFAGTPYEQYF
TGTGCCAGCAGCGTTTTTGCGGGAACTCCCTACGAGCAGTACTTC
>.|19|.|TRBJ2-7|TRBV14
CASSQDLPPSPISSYEQYF
TGTGCCAGCAGCCAAGATCTTCCCCCTTCACCCATTAGCTCCTACGAGCAGTACTTC
>.|12|.|TRBJ2-7|TRBV10-3
CAISDSDYEQYF
TGTGCCATCAGTGATAGCGACTACGAGCAGTACTTC
>.|15|.|TRBJ2-2|TRBV5-6
CASSPWGENTGELFF
TGTGCCAGCAGCCCCTGGGGGGAGAACACCGGGGAGCTGTTTTTT
>.|14|.|TRBJ1-5|TRBV28
CASSLRPGFQPQHF
TGTGCCAGCAGTTTAAGGCCAGGGTTTCAGCCCCAGCATTTT
>once|17|.|TRBJ1-5|TRBV6-1
CASSGFSETGSYQPQHF
TGTGCCAGCAGTGGCTTCTCAGAAACAGGGTCCTATCAGCCCCAGCATTTT
>once|19|TRBD2|TRBJ2-7|TRBV15
CATSRESLAGGPSTYEQYF
TGTGCCACCAGCAGAGAATCACTAGCGGGAGGGCCTTCGACCTACGAGCAGTACTTC
>.|13|.|TRBJ2-2|TRBV6-5
CASRSDNTGELFF
TGTGCCAGCCGCAGCGATAACACCGGGGAGCTGTTTTTT
>.|16|TRBD1|TRBJ1-3|TRBV5-6
CASSSGTGLSGNTIYF
TGTGCCAGCAGCTCTGGGACAGGACTATCAGGAAACACCATATATTTT
>once|16|TRBD1|TRBJ1-2|TRBV4-1
CASSQKNGQGPYGYTF
TGCGCCAGCAGCCAAAAAAATGGACAGGGTCCGTATGGCTACACCTTC
>.|16|TRBD2|TRBJ2-1|TRBV6-6
CASSRTSGGGAAEQFF
TGTGCCAGCAGTCGGACTAGCGGAGGGGGTGCTGCTGAGCAGTTCTTC
>.|13|.|TRBJ1-1|TRBV6-5
CASSRTENTEAFF
TGTGCCAGCAGCCGGACAGAGAACACTGAAGCTTTCTTT
>.|15|TRBD1|TRBJ2-3|TRBV25-1
CASSAPGQGTDTQYF
TGTGCCAGCAGTGCTCCGGGACAGGGCACAGATACGCAGTATTTT
>.|14|.|TRBJ1-2|TRBV27
CASSQRGANYGYTF
TGTGCCAGCAGTCAAAGGGGCGCTAACTATGGCTACACCTTC
>.|16|TRBD1|TRBJ2-1|TRBV7-2
CASSLRQGNLRNEQFF
TGTGCCAGCAGCCTCAGACAGGGCAACCTCAGGAATGAGCAGTTCTTC
>.|14|.|TRBJ2-1|TRBV5-8
CASRSGTALRKQFF
TGTGCCAGCAGGTCCGGGACTGCCTTGAGGAAGCAGTTCTTC
>few|12|TRBD1|TRBJ2-1|TRBV2
CASSLDRGVQFF
TGTGCCAGCAGTTTGGACAGGGGAGTTCAGTTCTTC
>.|15|.|TRBJ2-2|TRBV5-5
CASSSDAGRHGELFF
TGTGCCAGCAGCTCAGATGCGGGGCGGCACGGGGAGCTGTTTTTT
>.|15|TRBD1|TRBJ2-4|TRBV15
CATSRPTGGANIQYF
TGTGCCACCAGCAGACCTACAGGGGGCGCAAACATTCAGTACTTC
>.|17|.|TRBJ2-5|TRBV2
CASSEALLLGLGETQYF
TGTGCCAGCAGTGAAGCGCTTCTCCTCGGACTCGGGGAGACCCAGTACTTC
>.|14|TRBD2|TRBJ2-7|TRBV19
CASSPQGLAGEQYF
TGTGCCAGTAGTCCCCAGGGACTAGCTGGCGAGCAGTACTTC
>.|14|.|TRBJ1-4|TRBV28
CASSSALVDEKLFF
TGTGCCAGCAGTTCTGCGCTGGTAGATGAAAAACTGTTTTTT
>.|14|TRBD2|TRBJ2-3|TRBV5-4
CASSFTSGADTQYF
TGTGCCAGCAGCTTCACTAGCGGGGCAGATACGCAGTATTTT
>.|15|TRBD1|TRBJ1-2|TRBV5-6
CASSHRTGGNYGYTF
TGTGCCAGCAGCCATAGGACAGGGGGAAACTATGGCTACACCTTC
>.|13|.|TRBJ2-7|TRBV5-4
CASSLAGSYEQYF
TGTGCCAGCAGCTTGGCGGGGAGCTACGAGCAGTACTTC
>.|14|.|TRBJ2-7|TRBV27
CASSLLGKGYEQYF
TGTGCCAGCAGTTTACTCGGGAAAGGCTACGAGCAGTACTTC
>.|14|TRBD2|TRBJ2-1|TRBV6-5
CASKQTSGLNEQFF
TGTGCCAGCAAACAGACTAGCGGGCTGAATGAGCAGTTCTTC
>once|12|.|TRBJ2-7|TRBV28
CASRQGTYEQYF
TGTGCCAGCAGACAGGGCACCTACGAGCAGTACTTC